This T cell receptor beta chain was documented in a study of blood T cell repertoires in COVID-19. Study-wide background: Acute and convalescent COVID-19 specimens originated in the United States, Italy and Spain. From T cells, B-cell-depleted T cells, or PBMCs came the material, which was cDNA or gDNA.

Germline CDR1 is MGHRA and CDR2 is YSYEKL. The CDR3 runs to 15 residues. Trimming shortened V by 0 bases and J by 9 bases, and 12 bases separated the two germline ends. In the authors' methods: Reference gene primer amplification gave nucleated cell count estimates. Some clones are missing from TCRdb's copy, which holds only in-frame ones; the method was immunoSEQ multiplex PCR. V, J and clone size were drawn from that table, and D and trimming were deduced from the DNA. The sample gives around 160,000 clones, about 85% of which show up once; 30% to 45% is in the top ten. This clonotype was sampled from a human donor in a cohort sampled during active COVID-19. Sequenced material: peripheral blood. This sequence joins TRBV4-1 and TRBJ1-6; no clear D gene. The CDR3 DNA follows: TGCGCCAGCAGCCAAGAAAAAGGCTCGGGTTCACCCCTCCACTTT. It encodes CASSQEKGSGSPLHF.